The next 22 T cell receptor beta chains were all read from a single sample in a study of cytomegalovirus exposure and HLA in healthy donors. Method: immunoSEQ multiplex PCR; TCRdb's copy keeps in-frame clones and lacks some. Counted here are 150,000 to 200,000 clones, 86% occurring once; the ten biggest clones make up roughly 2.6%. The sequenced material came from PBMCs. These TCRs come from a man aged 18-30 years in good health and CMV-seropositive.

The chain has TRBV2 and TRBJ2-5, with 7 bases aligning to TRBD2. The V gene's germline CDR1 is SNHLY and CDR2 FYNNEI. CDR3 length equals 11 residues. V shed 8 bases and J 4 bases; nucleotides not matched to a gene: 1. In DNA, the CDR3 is TGTGCCAGCGGCGGGGGAGAGACCCAGTACTTC. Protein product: CASGGGETQYF. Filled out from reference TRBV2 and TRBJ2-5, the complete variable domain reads EPEVTQTPSHQVTQMGQEVILRCVPISNHLYFYWYRQILGQKVEFLVSFYNNEISEKSEIFDDQFSVERPDGSNFTLKIRSTKLEDSAMYFCASGGGETQYFGPGTRLLVL.

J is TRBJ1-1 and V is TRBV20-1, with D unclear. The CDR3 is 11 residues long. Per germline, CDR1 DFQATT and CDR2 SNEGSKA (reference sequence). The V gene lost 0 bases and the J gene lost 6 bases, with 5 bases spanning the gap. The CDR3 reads CSARDGPEAFF. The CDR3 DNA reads TGCAGTGCTAGAGATGGGCCTGAAGCTTTCTTT.

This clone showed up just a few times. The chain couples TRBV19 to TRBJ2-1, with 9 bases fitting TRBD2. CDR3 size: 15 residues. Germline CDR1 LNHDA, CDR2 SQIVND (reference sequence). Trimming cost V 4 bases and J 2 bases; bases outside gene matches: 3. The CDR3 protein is CASSTSGDPYNEQFF. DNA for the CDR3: TGTGCCAGTAGTACTAGCGGGGATCCCTACAATGAGCAGTTCTTC.

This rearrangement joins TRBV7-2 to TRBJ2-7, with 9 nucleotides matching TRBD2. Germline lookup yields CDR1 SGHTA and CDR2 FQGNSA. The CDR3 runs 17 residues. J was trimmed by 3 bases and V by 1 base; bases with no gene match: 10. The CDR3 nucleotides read TGTGCCAGCAGCTTAGGAGGGAATAGCGGGAGTATCTACGAGCAGTACTTC. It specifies CASSLGGNSGSIYEQYF.

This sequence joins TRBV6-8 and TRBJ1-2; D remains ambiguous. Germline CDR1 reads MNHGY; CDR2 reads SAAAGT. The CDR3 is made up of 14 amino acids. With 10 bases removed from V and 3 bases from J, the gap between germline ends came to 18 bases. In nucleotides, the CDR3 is TGTGCCACCCAGCGGAACACGGGAGACTATGGCTACACCTTC. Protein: CATQRNTGDYGYTF.

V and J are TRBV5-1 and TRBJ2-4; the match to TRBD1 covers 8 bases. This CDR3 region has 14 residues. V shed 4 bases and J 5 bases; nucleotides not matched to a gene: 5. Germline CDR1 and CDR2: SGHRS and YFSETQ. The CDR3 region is CASSRGTGENIQYF. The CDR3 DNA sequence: TGCGCCAGCAGCCGTGGGACAGGAGAAAACATTCAGTACTTC.

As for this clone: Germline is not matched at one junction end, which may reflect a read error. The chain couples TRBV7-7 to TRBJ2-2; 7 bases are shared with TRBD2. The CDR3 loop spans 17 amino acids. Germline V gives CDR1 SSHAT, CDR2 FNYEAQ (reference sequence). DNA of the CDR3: TGTGCTAGCAGCTTAGCGAAACCGGGACTAACCACCGGGGAGCTGTTTTTT. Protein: CASSLAKPGLTTGELFF.

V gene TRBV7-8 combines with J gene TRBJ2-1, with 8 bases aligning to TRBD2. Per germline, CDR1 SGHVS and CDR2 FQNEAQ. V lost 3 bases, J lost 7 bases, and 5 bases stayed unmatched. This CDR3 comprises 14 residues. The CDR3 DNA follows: TGTGCCAGCAGCTTGGGACTAGGAACGAATGAGCAGTTCTTC. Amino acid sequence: CASSLGLGTNEQFF.

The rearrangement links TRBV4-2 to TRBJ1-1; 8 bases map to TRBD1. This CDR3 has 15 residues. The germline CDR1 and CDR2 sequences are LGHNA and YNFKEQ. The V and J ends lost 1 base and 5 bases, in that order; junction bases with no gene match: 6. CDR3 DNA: TGTGCCAGCAGCCAAGTAAACAGGGGGAAGACTGAAGCTTTCTTT. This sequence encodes CASSQVNRGKTEAFF.

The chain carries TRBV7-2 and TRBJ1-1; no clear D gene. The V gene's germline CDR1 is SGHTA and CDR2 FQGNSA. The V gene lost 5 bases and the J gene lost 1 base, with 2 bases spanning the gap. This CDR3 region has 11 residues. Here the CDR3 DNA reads TGTGCCAGCAGCCAGAACACTGAAGCTTTCTTT. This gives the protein CASSQNTEAFF.

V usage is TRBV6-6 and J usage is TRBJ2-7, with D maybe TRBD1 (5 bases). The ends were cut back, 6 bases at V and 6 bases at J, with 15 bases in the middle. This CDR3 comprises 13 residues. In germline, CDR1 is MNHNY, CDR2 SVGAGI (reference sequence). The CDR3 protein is CASRTQGSVEQYF. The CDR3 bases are TGTGCCAGCAGAACCCAGGGTTCGGTCGAGCAGTACTTC.

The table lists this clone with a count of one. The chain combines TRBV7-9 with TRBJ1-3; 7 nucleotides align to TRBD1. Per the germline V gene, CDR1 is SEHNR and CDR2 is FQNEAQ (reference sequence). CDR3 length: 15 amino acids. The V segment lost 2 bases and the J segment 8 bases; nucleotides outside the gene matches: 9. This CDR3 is CASSLNRGKVDTIYF. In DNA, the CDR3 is TGTGCCAGCAGCTTAAACAGGGGAAAGGTGGACACCATATATTTT.

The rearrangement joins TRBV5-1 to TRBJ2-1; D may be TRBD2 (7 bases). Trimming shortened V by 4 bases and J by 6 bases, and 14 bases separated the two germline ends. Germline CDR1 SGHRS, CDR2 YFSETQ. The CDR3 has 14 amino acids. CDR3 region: CASSEQGLLNEQFF. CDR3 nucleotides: TGCGCCAGCAGCGAACAGGGACTACTCAATGAGCAGTTCTTC. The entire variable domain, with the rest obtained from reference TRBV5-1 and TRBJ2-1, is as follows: KAGVTQTPRYLIKTRGQQVTLSCSPISGHRSVSWYQQTPGQGLQFLFEYFSETQRNKGNFPGRFSGRQFSNSRSEMNVSTLELGDSALYLCASSEQGLLNEQFFGPGTRLTVL.

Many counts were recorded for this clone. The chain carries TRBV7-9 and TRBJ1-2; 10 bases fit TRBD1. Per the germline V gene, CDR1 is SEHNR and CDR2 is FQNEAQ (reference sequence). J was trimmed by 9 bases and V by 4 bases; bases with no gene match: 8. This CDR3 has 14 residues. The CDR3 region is CASSSRTGGESYTF. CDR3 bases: TGTGCCAGCAGCTCCAGGACAGGGGGAGAGAGCTACACCTTC.

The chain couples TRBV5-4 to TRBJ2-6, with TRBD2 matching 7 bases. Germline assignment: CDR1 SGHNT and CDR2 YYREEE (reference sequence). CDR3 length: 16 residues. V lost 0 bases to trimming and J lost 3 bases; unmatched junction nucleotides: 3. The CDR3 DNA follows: TGTGCCAGCAGCTTGGGGGCGGGAGATGGGGCCAACGTCCTGACTTTC. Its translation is CASSLGAGDGANVLTF.

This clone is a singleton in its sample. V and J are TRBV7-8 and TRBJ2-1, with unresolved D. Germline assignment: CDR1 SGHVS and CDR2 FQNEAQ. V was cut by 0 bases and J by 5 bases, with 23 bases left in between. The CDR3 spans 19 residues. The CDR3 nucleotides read TGTGCCAGCAGCTTAGCGGAGCTTCTAAAGTACTACCTAAACAATGAGCAGTTCTTC. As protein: CASSLAELLKYYLNNEQFF.

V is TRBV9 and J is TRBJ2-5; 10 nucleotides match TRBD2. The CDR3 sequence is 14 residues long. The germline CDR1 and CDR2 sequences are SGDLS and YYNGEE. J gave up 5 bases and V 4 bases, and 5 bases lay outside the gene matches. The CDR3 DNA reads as TGTGCCAGCAGCTCGGGACTAGCGTGGGAGACCCAGTACTTC. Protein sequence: CASSSGLAWETQYF.

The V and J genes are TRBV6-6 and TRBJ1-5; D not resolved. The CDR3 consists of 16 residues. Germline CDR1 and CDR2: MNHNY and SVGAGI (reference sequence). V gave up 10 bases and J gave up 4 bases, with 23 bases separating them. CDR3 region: CATSMAQAESNQPQHF. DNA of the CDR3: TGTGCCACCTCTATGGCCCAGGCTGAAAGTAATCAGCCCCAGCATTTT.

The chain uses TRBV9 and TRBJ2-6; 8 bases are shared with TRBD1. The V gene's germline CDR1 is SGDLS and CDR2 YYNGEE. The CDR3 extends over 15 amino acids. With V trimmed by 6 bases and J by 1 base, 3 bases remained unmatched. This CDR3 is CASTGQGSGANVLTF. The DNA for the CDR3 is TGTGCCAGCACCGGACAGGGATCTGGGGCCAACGTCCTGACTTTC. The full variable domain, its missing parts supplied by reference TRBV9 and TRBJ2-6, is DSGVTQTPKHLITATGQRVTLRCSPRSGDLSVYWYQQSLDQGLQFLIQYYNGEERAKGNILERFSAQQFPDLHSELNLSSLELGDSALYFCASTGQGSGANVLTFGAGSRLTVL.

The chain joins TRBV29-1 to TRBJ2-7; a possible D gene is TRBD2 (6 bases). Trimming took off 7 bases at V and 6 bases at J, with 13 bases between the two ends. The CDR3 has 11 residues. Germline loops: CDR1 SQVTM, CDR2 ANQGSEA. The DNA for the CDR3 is TGCAGCGCCACGAAGGGAGGCGAGCAGTACTTC. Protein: CSATKGGEQYF.

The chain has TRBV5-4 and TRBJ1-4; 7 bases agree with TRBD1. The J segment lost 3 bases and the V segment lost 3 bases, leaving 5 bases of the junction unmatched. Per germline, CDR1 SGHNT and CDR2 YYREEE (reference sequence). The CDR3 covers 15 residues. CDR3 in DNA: TGTGCCAGCAGCTCCCGGACAGGTCCTAATGAAAAACTGTTTTTT. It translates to CASSSRTGPNEKLFF.

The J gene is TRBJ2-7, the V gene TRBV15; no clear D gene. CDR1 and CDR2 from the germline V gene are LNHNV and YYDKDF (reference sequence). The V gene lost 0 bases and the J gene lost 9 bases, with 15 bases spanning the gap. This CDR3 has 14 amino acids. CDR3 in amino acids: CATSRDVALERQYF. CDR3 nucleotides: TGTGCCACCAGCAGAGATGTGGCCCTCGAAAGGCAGTACTTC.